These T cell receptor beta chains were read from a single sample in a study of blood T cell repertoires in COVID-19. The method was immunoSEQ multiplex PCR; TCRdb's version includes in-frame clones alone and lacks a portion of them. The sample lists approximately 150,000 clones, about 85% seen once, with 2% to 3% in the top ten. Sequenced material: peripheral blood. Receptor source: a human donor with acute or convalescent COVID-19. The donor label of this sample is uncertain. Each CDR3 is given with its conserved first and last residue. Each record gives: CDR3 protein, CDR3 DNA, D gene, J gene, clone size, V gene. D genes are given only for firm matches. For some rows the clone size is stated as once, few or many, or as a class when expanded; others skip it.

CDR3aa: CASSFTRANTGELFF
CDR3nt: TGTGCCAGCAGTTTTACTAGAGCGAACACCGGGGAGCTGTTTTTT
d_gene: NA
j_gene: TRBJ2-2
abundance: NA
v_gene: TRBV6-5

CDR3aa: CAISDVQGFNTGELFF
CDR3nt: TGTGCCATCAGTGATGTACAGGGATTTAACACCGGGGAGCTGTTTTTT
d_gene: NA
j_gene: TRBJ2-2
abundance: NA
v_gene: TRBV10-3

CDR3aa: CASSSQGADTEAFF
CDR3nt: TGTGCCAGCAGTTCCCAGGGGGCAGATACTGAAGCTTTCTTT
d_gene: TRBD1
j_gene: TRBJ1-1
abundance: many
v_gene: TRBV28

CDR3aa: CASSYDRQPLNYGYTF
CDR3nt: TGTGCCAGCAGTTACGACAGGCAACCGCTTAACTATGGCTACACCTTC
d_gene: NA
j_gene: TRBJ1-2
abundance: NA
v_gene: TRBV6-6

CDR3aa: CASSYPPVGPEAFF
CDR3nt: TGTGCCAGCAGTTACCCCCCAGTGGGCCCTGAAGCTTTCTTT
d_gene: NA
j_gene: TRBJ1-1
abundance: once
v_gene: TRBV6-2/TRBV6-3

CDR3aa: CASSQAGRVDGYTF
CDR3nt: TGTGCCAGCAGCCAAGCTGGCAGGGTGGATGGCTACACCTTC
d_gene: NA
j_gene: TRBJ1-2
abundance: NA
v_gene: TRBV3-1/TRBV3-2

CDR3aa: CASSSSSLNTEAFF
CDR3nt: TGTGCCAGCAGCTCCTCCTCCCTGAACACTGAAGCTTTCTTT
d_gene: NA
j_gene: TRBJ1-1
abundance: once
v_gene: TRBV5-4

CDR3aa: CASSYRDRYEQYF
CDR3nt: TGTGCCAGCAGTTACAGGGACAGGTACGAGCAGTACTTC
d_gene: TRBD1
j_gene: TRBJ2-7
abundance: NA
v_gene: TRBV6-2/TRBV6-3

CDR3aa: CASSYLAGSPLHF
CDR3nt: TGTGCCAGCAGTTACCTCGCGGGTTCACCCCTCCACTTT
d_gene: NA
j_gene: TRBJ1-6
abundance: once
v_gene: TRBV6-5

CDR3aa: CASGGQEGGKTEAFF
CDR3nt: TGCGCCAGCGGGGGACAGGAGGGAGGGAAAACTGAAGCTTTCTTT
d_gene: TRBD1
j_gene: TRBJ1-1
abundance: NA
v_gene: TRBV5-1

CDR3aa: CAWSPSPGTVTNEQFF
CDR3nt: TGTGCCTGGAGTCCATCACCCGGGACAGTGACCAATGAGCAGTTCTTC
d_gene: TRBD1
j_gene: TRBJ2-1
abundance: NA
v_gene: TRBV30

CDR3aa: CAPGGANQETQYF
CDR3nt: TGTGCCCCCGGGGGGGCCAATCAAGAGACCCAGTACTTC
d_gene: TRBD2
j_gene: TRBJ2-5
abundance: NA
v_gene: TRBV5-4

CDR3aa: CASSIDTDHNEQFF
CDR3nt: TGTGCCAGCAGCATCGACACCGACCACAATGAGCAGTTCTTC
d_gene: NA
j_gene: TRBJ2-1
abundance: NA
v_gene: TRBV5-5

CDR3aa: CASSSSGMGGTEQYF
CDR3nt: TGTGCCAGCAGTTCCTCCGGTATGGGGGGAACCGAGCAGTACTTC
d_gene: NA
j_gene: TRBJ2-7
abundance: NA
v_gene: TRBV6-2/TRBV6-3

CDR3aa: CASGEAAGNTIYF
CDR3nt: TGTGCCAGCGGAGAGGCCGCAGGAAACACCATATATTTT
d_gene: NA
j_gene: TRBJ1-3
abundance: NA
v_gene: TRBV7-2

CDR3aa: CAWRSPGSGNTIYF
CDR3nt: TGTGCCTGGAGGTCGCCGGGGTCTGGAAACACCATATATTTT
d_gene: NA
j_gene: TRBJ1-3
abundance: NA
v_gene: TRBV30

CDR3aa: CSVAVGTPNEKLFF
CDR3nt: TGCAGCGTCGCCGTAGGGACACCGAATGAAAAACTGTTTTTT
d_gene: NA
j_gene: TRBJ1-4
abundance: NA
v_gene: TRBV29-1

CDR3aa: CATSRDGASGLYNEQFF
CDR3nt: TGTGCCACCAGCAGAGATGGAGCTAGCGGACTTTACAATGAGCAGTTCTTC
d_gene: TRBD2
j_gene: TRBJ2-1
abundance: few
v_gene: TRBV15

CDR3aa: CASSLEQGTSPLHF
CDR3nt: TGTGCCAGCAGCTTAGAGCAGGGAACCTCACCCCTCCACTTT
d_gene: NA
j_gene: TRBJ1-6
abundance: NA
v_gene: TRBV7-2

CDR3aa: CASSLGDNRRALDTQYF
CDR3nt: TGTGCCAGCAGCTTAGGTGATAACAGGCGTGCTTTAGATACGCAGTATTTT
d_gene: NA
j_gene: TRBJ2-3
abundance: NA
v_gene: TRBV7-6

CDR3aa: CASSYGTGKTYQETQYF
CDR3nt: TGTGCCAGCAGCTACGGGACAGGGAAGACGTACCAAGAGACCCAGTACTTC
d_gene: TRBD1
j_gene: TRBJ2-5
abundance: few
v_gene: TRBV5-4

CDR3aa: CASSIGSYTEAFF
CDR3nt: TGTGCCAGTAGCATTGGGAGTTACACTGAAGCTTTCTTT
d_gene: NA
j_gene: TRBJ1-1
abundance: NA
v_gene: TRBV19

CDR3aa: CASTPTGDYYEQYF
CDR3nt: TGTGCCAGCACCCCTACGGGGGACTACTACGAGCAGTACTTC
d_gene: TRBD2
j_gene: TRBJ2-7
abundance: once
v_gene: TRBV6-5

CDR3aa: CASSELGGRRAPGELFF
CDR3nt: TGTGCCAGCAGCGAACTGGGGGGGAGGCGGGCCCCCGGGGAGCTGTTTTTT
d_gene: TRBD2
j_gene: TRBJ2-2
abundance: few
v_gene: TRBV5-5

CDR3aa: CASSIGQGIATAFF
CDR3nt: TGTGCCAGTAGTATCGGACAGGGTATTGCGACGGCTTTCTTT
d_gene: TRBD1
j_gene: TRBJ1-1
abundance: NA
v_gene: TRBV19

CDR3aa: CASSASLNRVSNEQFF
CDR3nt: TGTGCCAGCTCCGCGTCGTTGAACAGGGTGTCGAATGAGCAGTTCTTC
d_gene: NA
j_gene: TRBJ2-1
abundance: once
v_gene: TRBV18

CDR3aa: CASSEDSSGGTSTDTQYF
CDR3nt: TGTGCCAGCAGTGAAGATTCTAGCGGGGGGACTAGCACAGATACGCAGTATTTT
d_gene: TRBD2
j_gene: TRBJ2-3
abundance: few
v_gene: TRBV6-1

CDR3aa: CAISRSGGQPQHF
CDR3nt: TGTGCCATCAGCCGATCGGGTGGTCAGCCCCAGCATTTT
d_gene: NA
j_gene: TRBJ1-5
abundance: NA
v_gene: TRBV10-3

CDR3aa: CASSLGGGASNQPQHF
CDR3nt: TGTGCCAGCAGTCTAGGCGGGGGCGCGAGCAATCAGCCCCAGCATTTT
d_gene: NA
j_gene: TRBJ1-5
abundance: NA
v_gene: TRBV6-4

CDR3aa: CASSSGPGMSYEQYF
CDR3nt: TGTGCCAGCAGCTCAGGGCCAGGGATGTCCTACGAGCAGTACTTC
d_gene: NA
j_gene: TRBJ2-7
abundance: NA
v_gene: TRBV11-1

CDR3aa: CSASGQGYEKLFF
CDR3nt: TGCAGTGCTAGTGGACAGGGATACGAAAAACTGTTTTTT
d_gene: TRBD1
j_gene: TRBJ1-4
abundance: NA
v_gene: TRBV20-1

CDR3aa: CASSYSRGAGMEQFF
CDR3nt: TGTGCCAGCAGTTACTCCCGGGGGGCTGGGATGGAGCAGTTCTTC
d_gene: NA
j_gene: TRBJ2-1
abundance: once
v_gene: TRBV6-2/TRBV6-3

CDR3aa: CASSWDRGQPQHF
CDR3nt: TGTGCCAGCAGCTGGGACAGGGGTCAGCCCCAGCATTTT
d_gene: TRBD1
j_gene: TRBJ1-5
abundance: NA
v_gene: TRBV7-8

CDR3aa: CASSIVTGEAFF
CDR3nt: TGTGCCAGTAGTATAGTTACGGGTGAAGCTTTCTTT
d_gene: NA
j_gene: TRBJ1-1
abundance: NA
v_gene: TRBV19

CDR3aa: CASSVFSGEETQYF
CDR3nt: TGTGCCAGCAGCGTTTTTTCCGGGGAAGAGACCCAGTACTTC
d_gene: NA
j_gene: TRBJ2-5
abundance: NA
v_gene: TRBV9

CDR3aa: CASSLGQGWTEAFF
CDR3nt: TGTGCCAGCAGTCTCGGACAGGGATGGACTGAAGCTTTCTTT
d_gene: TRBD1
j_gene: TRBJ1-1
abundance: NA
v_gene: TRBV6-6

CDR3aa: CASSQNPQGVQPQHF
CDR3nt: TGTGCCAGCAGCCAAAACCCTCAGGGGGTGCAGCCCCAGCATTTT
d_gene: TRBD1
j_gene: TRBJ1-5
abundance: NA
v_gene: TRBV3-1/TRBV3-2

CDR3aa: CASSLGSSGRINQPQHF
CDR3nt: TGTGCCAGCAGCTTAGGCTCGTCAGGGCGTATCAATCAGCCCCAGCATTTT
d_gene: NA
j_gene: TRBJ1-5
abundance: NA
v_gene: TRBV7-9

CDR3aa: CASSYPRSGTSGDYNEQFF
CDR3nt: TGTGCCAGCAGCTACCCCCGCTCCGGGACTAGCGGAGACTACAATGAGCAGTTCTTC
d_gene: TRBD2
j_gene: TRBJ2-1
abundance: NA
v_gene: TRBV7-9

CDR3aa: CASSLGTRQGAEKLFF
CDR3nt: TGCGCCAGCAGCCTGGGGACTAGACAGGGGGCTGAAAAACTGTTTTTT
d_gene: TRBD1
j_gene: TRBJ1-4
abundance: NA
v_gene: TRBV5-1

CDR3aa: CASSLDSRGFDEQFF
CDR3nt: TGTGCCAGCAGCTTAGATTCCAGAGGGTTCGATGAGCAGTTCTTC
d_gene: NA
j_gene: TRBJ2-1
abundance: NA
v_gene: TRBV11-2

CDR3aa: CASSETPGQSSMIRGYTF
CDR3nt: TGTGCCAGCAGCGAAACTCCGGGACAATCATCTATGATCCGCGGCTACACCTTC
d_gene: NA
j_gene: TRBJ1-2
abundance: NA
v_gene: TRBV9

CDR3aa: CASTPGQGNYGYTF
CDR3nt: TGTGCCAGCACCCCAGGGCAGGGAAACTATGGCTACACCTTC
d_gene: NA
j_gene: TRBJ1-2
abundance: NA
v_gene: TRBV9

CDR3aa: CASSIQGHTEAFF
CDR3nt: TGTGCCAGTAGTATTCAGGGGCACACTGAAGCTTTCTTT
d_gene: NA
j_gene: TRBJ1-1
abundance: once
v_gene: TRBV19

CDR3aa: CASSLGVAGGFWTEAFF
CDR3nt: TGTGCCAGCAGCTTGGGTGTGGCAGGGGGCTTTTGGACTGAAGCTTTCTTT
d_gene: TRBD1
j_gene: TRBJ1-1
abundance: NA
v_gene: TRBV5-6

CDR3aa: CASSPTGNYGYTF
CDR3nt: TGTGCCAGCAGCCCGACAGGGAACTATGGCTACACCTTC
d_gene: TRBD1
j_gene: TRBJ1-2
abundance: NA
v_gene: TRBV7-6

CDR3aa: CASSPPQVSSGNTIYF
CDR3nt: TGTGCCAGCTCACCCCCTCAGGTTAGCTCTGGAAACACCATATATTTT
d_gene: NA
j_gene: TRBJ1-3
abundance: NA
v_gene: TRBV18

CDR3aa: CASSQDNGVQPQHF
CDR3nt: TGCGCCAGCAGCCAAGATAACGGAGTACAGCCCCAGCATTTT
d_gene: NA
j_gene: TRBJ1-5
abundance: NA
v_gene: TRBV4-3

CDR3aa: CASSQTGANTEAFF
CDR3nt: TGTGCCAGCTCGCAGACAGGGGCGAACACTGAAGCTTTCTTT
d_gene: TRBD1
j_gene: TRBJ1-1
abundance: few
v_gene: TRBV18

CDR3aa: CASSQAGGTEAFF
CDR3nt: TGTGCCAGCAGCCAAGCAGGTGGCACTGAAGCTTTCTTT
d_gene: NA
j_gene: TRBJ1-1
abundance: NA
v_gene: TRBV3-1/TRBV3-2

CDR3aa: CASGTGGAEAFF
CDR3nt: TGTGCCAGCGGGACAGGGGGCGCTGAAGCTTTCTTT
d_gene: TRBD1
j_gene: TRBJ1-1
abundance: few
v_gene: TRBV9

CDR3aa: CASSIDGSAGYGYTF
CDR3nt: TGTGCCAGTAGTATAGATGGGTCGGCAGGCTATGGCTACACCTTC
d_gene: NA
j_gene: TRBJ1-2
abundance: NA
v_gene: TRBV19

CDR3aa: CASSSRQGNGNTIYF
CDR3nt: TGTGCCAGCAGCTCGAGACAGGGGAACGGAAACACCATATATTTT
d_gene: TRBD1
j_gene: TRBJ1-3
abundance: NA
v_gene: TRBV7-2